This entry describes one T cell receptor (beta chain). The antigen is unknown. An end of the junction differs from the germline gene, which may be a read error. These data are taken from a study of cytomegalovirus exposure and HLA in healthy donors. Regarding the study as a whole: An analysis was carried out at a later point. It showed that HLA-associated TCR beta chains were more clonally expanded than equally common non-associated chains.

PCR used 60 Vbeta primers and 13 Jbeta primers. The table came from immunoSEQ multiplex PCR; TCRdb's copy has only in-frame clones and leaves some out. The sample contains 60,000 to 70,000 clones, approximately 68% of which appear only once. The CDR3 covers 15 residues. The germline CDR1 and CDR2 sequences are SGHTA and FQGNSA. The gene calls are TRBV7-2 and TRBJ2-2; 10 nucleotides line up with TRBD2. The sequencing input was PBMCs. The clonotype comes from a woman younger than 45 in good health and CMV-seronegative. This CDR3 is CASSLGLAKTGELFF. For the CDR3, the DNA is TGTGCCAGCAGCCTGGGACTAGCGAAGACCGGGGAGCTGTTTTTT.